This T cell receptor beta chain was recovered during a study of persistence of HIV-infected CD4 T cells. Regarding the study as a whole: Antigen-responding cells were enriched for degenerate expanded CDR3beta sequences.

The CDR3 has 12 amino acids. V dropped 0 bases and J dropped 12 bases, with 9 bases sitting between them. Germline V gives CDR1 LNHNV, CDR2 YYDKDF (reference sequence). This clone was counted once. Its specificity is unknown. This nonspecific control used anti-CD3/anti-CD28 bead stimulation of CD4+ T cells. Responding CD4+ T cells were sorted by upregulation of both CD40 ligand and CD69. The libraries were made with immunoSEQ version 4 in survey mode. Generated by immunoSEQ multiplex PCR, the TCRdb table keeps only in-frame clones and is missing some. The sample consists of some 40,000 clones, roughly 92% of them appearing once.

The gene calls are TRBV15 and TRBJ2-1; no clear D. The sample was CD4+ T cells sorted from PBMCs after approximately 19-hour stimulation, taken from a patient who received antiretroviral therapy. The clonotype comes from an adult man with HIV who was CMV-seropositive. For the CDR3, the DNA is TGTGCCACCAGCAGAGAAACATGGAGGCAGTTCTTC. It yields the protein CATSRETWRQFF.